Shown below are 13 T cell receptor beta chains from a single sample sequenced in a study of blood T cells in healthy people across ages. The use of a sample-barcoded 5' primer and a J-beta primer mix characterized a second PCR of roughly 7 to 11 cycles. TCRdb reprocessed the 5' RACE reads via MiXCR and lists one record per CDR3 protein. The data contain about 1.1 million distinct CDR3 sequences, about two fifths of them singletons. The sequenced sample was blood. These receptor sequences come from a man aged 18 to 29 in good health.

The chain has TRBV27 and TRBJ2-3, with 7 bases fitting TRBD1. The germline gives CDR1 MNHEY, CDR2 SMNVEV (reference sequence). Losses at the gene ends were 6 bases for V and 1 base for J; bases not matched to a gene: 10. This CDR3 region has 16 residues. The CDR3 is CASSPHPGQGTDTQYF. As DNA, the CDR3 is TGTGCCAGCAGCCCACACCCAGGACAGGGCACAGATACGCAGTATTTT.

The J gene is TRBJ2-1, the V gene TRBV2, with 10 bases fitting TRBD2. The last part of the DNA fits TRBJ2-7 better; the J call may be wrong. Germline V gives CDR1 SNHLY, CDR2 FYNNEI. The CDR3 covers 17 residues. CDR3 sequence (DNA): TGTGCCAGCAGCTCGCCTAGCGGGGGACTCTCCTACAATGAGCAGTACTTC. As protein: CASSSPSGGLSYNEQYF.

The rearrangement joins TRBV5-1 to TRBJ1-5; D unclear. Germline V gene sequence: CDR1 SGHRS, CDR2 YFSETQ. The germline V and J ends were trimmed by 5 bases and 6 bases, with 30 bases remaining between them. The CDR3 has 19 residues. The CDR3: CASSYLELTRPLGCQPQHF. The DNA for the CDR3 is TGCGCCAGCAGTTACCTCGAGCTGACAAGGCCCCTCGGATGTCAGCCCCAGCATTTT.

CDR3 amino acids: CASSLPKARAGYTF. The CDR3 coding sequence is TGTGCCAGCAGCCTCCCTAAGGCACGTGCTGGCTACACCTTC. V and J are TRBV7-2 and TRBJ1-2; D ambiguous. Germline V gives CDR1 SGHTA, CDR2 FQGNSA. V lost 5 bases to trimming and J lost 7 bases, with 17 bases between them. There are 14 residues in the CDR3.

This sequence joins TRBV6-9 and TRBJ2-3; possibly TRBD2 for D (6 bases). Germline V gene lookup returns CDR1 MNHGY and CDR2 SVAAGI. CDR3 size: 13 residues. V lost 8 bases and J lost 4, with 13 bases in between. CDR3 sequence reads: CASGGEAADTQYF. The CDR3 region has the DNA TGTGCCAGCGGCGGGGAAGCCGCAGATACGCAGTATTTT.

This clonotype was detected only a few times. The chain uses TRBV20-1 and TRBJ2-3, with 9 nucleotides matching TRBD2. Trimming removed 1 base from V and 0 bases from J; junction bases left unmatched: 8. The CDR3 has 17 residues. Looked up from germline, CDR1 is DFQATT and CDR2 is SNEGSKA (reference sequence). The DNA for the CDR3 is TGCAGTGCTAGAGTGGCGGGGGGGCTACCTAGCACAGATACGCAGTATTTT. Protein product: CSARVAGGLPSTDTQYF.

This clonotype was seen only once. The V gene is TRBV7-2, the J gene TRBJ1-2, with D possibly matching TRBD1 (6 bases). Germline CDR1 reads SGHTA; CDR2 reads FQGNSA. V was shortened by 9 bases and J by 7 bases, with 24 bases between the two germline ends. This CDR3 is built from 15 residues. This CDR3 is CARRPTGTKDAGYTF. The CDR3 DNA is TGTGCCAGAAGACCTACCGGGACAAAGGATGCTGGCTACACCTTC.

This clonotype showed up just a few times. The chain links TRBV6-2 or TRBV6-3 to TRBJ2-5, with 11 positions matching TRBD2. CDR3 length equals 16 residues. The V segment lost 6 bases and the J segment 11 bases; nucleotides outside the gene matches: 17. Germline V CDR1 and CDR2: MNHEY, SVGEGT. The CDR3, as DNA: TGTGCCAGCAGCCCCTCCGGGACTAGCGGCTACAATGAGCAGTACTTC. It codes for CASSPSGTSGYNEQYF.

The genes are TRBV27 and TRBJ2-7; TRBD1 agrees at 7 bases. Germline-derived CDR1 and CDR2 are MNHEY and SMNVEV (reference sequence). The CDR3 covers 15 residues. The V and J ends lost 4 bases and 2 bases, in that order; junction bases with no gene match: 8. In DNA, the CDR3 is TGTGCCAGCAGTTCACAGGGGTTCAGGCCCTACGAGCAGTACTTC. Its protein product is CASSSQGFRPYEQYF.

For this clonotype: This clone may be a read error of a much larger clone one base away. This chain connects TRBV10-3 to TRBJ2-3; D is ambiguous. CDR1 and CDR2 from the germline V gene are ENHRY and SYGVKD. The V end lost 3 bases, the J end lost 8 bases, and 15 bases lay between the germline ends. The CDR3 contains 14 residues. The CDR3, as DNA: TGTGCCATCAGTGACTCCCGGGCGGCAGGTACGCAGTATTTT. Translating gives CAISDSRAAGTQYF.

The gene calls are TRBV2 and TRBJ1-1, with D possibly matching TRBD1 (6 bases). Between the trimmed V and J ends, which lost 3 bases and 5 bases, there was a span of 13 bases. Germline V gene sequence: CDR1 SNHLY, CDR2 FYNNEI. CDR3 size: 14 residues. The CDR3 sequence is CASSEGAGVTEAFF. In DNA, the CDR3 is TGTGCCAGCAGTGAGGGGGCAGGGGTGACTGAAGCTTTCTTT.

The CDR3 here is CASSPAATNEKLFF. The CDR3 DNA sequence: TGTGCCAGCAGTCCGGCTGCAACTAATGAAAAACTGTTTTTT. V usage is TRBV6-2 or TRBV6-3 and J usage is TRBJ1-4; D unclear. Germline-derived CDR1 and CDR2 are MNHEY and SVGEGT. Trimming pared 5 bases from V and 0 bases from J, leaving 7 bases between. The CDR3 length is 14 residues.

With respect to this clonotype: A much larger clonotype is one base distant, so this may be a read error. V gene TRBV9 combines with J gene TRBJ2-7, with D perhaps TRBD1 (6 bases). The V end lost 0 bases, the J end lost 7 bases, and 20 bases lay between the germline ends. CDR1 SGDLS and CDR2 YYNGEE come from the germline V gene. The length of the CDR3 is 16 residues. The CDR3 region is CASSVGDMGTYNEQYF. CDR3 nucleotide sequence: TGTGCCAGCAGCGTAGGGGACATGGGGACCTACAATGAGCAGTACTTC.